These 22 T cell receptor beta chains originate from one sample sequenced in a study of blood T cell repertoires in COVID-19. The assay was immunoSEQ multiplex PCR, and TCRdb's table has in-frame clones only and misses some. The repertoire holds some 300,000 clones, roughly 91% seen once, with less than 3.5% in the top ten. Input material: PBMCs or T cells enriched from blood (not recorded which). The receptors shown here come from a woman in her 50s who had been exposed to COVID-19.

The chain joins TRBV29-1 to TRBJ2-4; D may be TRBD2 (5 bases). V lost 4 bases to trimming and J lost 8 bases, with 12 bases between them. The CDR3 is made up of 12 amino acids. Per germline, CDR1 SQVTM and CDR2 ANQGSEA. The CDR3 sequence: CSVVPGSDIQYF. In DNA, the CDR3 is TGCAGCGTTGTCCCGGGGTCGGACATTCAGTACTTC.

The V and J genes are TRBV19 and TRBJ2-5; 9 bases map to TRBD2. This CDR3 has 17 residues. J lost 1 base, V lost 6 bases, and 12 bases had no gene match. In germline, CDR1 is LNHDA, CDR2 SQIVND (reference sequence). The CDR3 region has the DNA TGTGCCAGTAGCCCGCTGGCTAGCGGGGCGCTCCAAGAGACCCAGTACTTC. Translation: CASSPLASGALQETQYF.

Here the CDR3 DNA reads TGTGCCAGCAGTTCGAGAGGGATAACTAATGAAAAACTGTTTTTT. This gives the protein CASSSRGITNEKLFF. The rearrangement joins TRBV27 to TRBJ1-4; D is ambiguous. CDR1 and CDR2 from the germline V gene are MNHEY and SMNVEV (reference sequence). Trimming took 4 bases from V and 1 from J, leaving 10 bases between them. The CDR3 consists of 15 residues.

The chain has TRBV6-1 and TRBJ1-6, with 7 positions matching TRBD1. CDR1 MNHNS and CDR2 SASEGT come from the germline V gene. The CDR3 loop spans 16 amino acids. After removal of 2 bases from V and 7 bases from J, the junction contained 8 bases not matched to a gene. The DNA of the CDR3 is TGTGCCAGCAGTGAAACCTGGACAGGAGGGAATTCACCCCTCCACTTT. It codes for CASSETWTGGNSPLHF.

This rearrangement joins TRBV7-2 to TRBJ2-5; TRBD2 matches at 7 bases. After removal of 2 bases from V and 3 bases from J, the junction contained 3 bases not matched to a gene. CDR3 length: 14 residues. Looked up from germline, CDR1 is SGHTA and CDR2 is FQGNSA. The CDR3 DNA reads TGTGCCAGCAGCTTACTGGGGAGGGAAGAGACCCAGTACTTC. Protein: CASSLLGREETQYF.

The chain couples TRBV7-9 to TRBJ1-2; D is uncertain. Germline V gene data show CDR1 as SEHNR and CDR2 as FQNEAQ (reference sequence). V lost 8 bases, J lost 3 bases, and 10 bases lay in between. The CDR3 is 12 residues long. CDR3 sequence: CASAEAHYGYTF. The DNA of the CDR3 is TGTGCCAGCGCCGAGGCACACTATGGCTACACCTTC.

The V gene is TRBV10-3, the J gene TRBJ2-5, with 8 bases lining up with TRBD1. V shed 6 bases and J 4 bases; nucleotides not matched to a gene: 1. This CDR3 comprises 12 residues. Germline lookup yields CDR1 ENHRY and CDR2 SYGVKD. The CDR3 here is CAIRGTGETQYF. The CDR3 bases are TGTGCCATCAGAGGGACAGGAGAGACCCAGTACTTC.

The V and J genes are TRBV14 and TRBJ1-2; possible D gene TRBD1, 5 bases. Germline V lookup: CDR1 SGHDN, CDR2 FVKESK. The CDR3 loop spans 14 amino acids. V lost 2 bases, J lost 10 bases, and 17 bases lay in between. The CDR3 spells CASSQLKHLGAYTF. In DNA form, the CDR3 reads TGTGCCAGCAGCCAACTAAAACATTTAGGGGCCTACACCTTC.

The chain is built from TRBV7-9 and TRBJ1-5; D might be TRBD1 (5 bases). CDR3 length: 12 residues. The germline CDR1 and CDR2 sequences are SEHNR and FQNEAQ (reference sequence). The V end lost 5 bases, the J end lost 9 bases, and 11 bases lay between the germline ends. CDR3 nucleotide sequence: TGTGCCAGCAGCCCTGGGGGGTGGCCCCAGCATTTT. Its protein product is CASSPGGWPQHF.

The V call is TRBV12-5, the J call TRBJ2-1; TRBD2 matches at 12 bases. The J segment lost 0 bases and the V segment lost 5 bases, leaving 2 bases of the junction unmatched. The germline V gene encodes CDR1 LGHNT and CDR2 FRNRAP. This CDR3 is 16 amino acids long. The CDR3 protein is CASGPSGGASYNEQFF. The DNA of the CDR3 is TGTGCTAGTGGTCCTAGCGGGGGGGCCTCCTACAATGAGCAGTTCTTC.

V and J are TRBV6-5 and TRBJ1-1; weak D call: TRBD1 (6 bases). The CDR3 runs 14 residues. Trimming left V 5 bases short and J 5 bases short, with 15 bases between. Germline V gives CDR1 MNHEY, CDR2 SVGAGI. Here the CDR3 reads CASSPWTEATEAFF. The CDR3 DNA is TGTGCCAGCAGTCCTTGGACAGAAGCTACTGAAGCTTTCTTT.

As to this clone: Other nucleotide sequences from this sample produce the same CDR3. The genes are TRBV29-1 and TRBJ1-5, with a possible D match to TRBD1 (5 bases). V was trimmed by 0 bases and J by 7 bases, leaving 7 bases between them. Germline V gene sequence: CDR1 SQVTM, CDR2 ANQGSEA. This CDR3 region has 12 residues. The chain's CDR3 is CSVEDRGQPQHF. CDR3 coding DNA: TGCAGCGTTGAAGATAGGGGACAGCCCCAGCATTTT.

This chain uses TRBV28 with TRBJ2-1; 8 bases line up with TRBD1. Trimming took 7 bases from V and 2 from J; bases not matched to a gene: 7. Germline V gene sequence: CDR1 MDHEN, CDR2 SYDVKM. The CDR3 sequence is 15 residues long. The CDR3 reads CASNLQGDPYNEQFF. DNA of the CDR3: TGTGCCAGCAATCTACAGGGGGACCCCTACAATGAGCAGTTCTTC.

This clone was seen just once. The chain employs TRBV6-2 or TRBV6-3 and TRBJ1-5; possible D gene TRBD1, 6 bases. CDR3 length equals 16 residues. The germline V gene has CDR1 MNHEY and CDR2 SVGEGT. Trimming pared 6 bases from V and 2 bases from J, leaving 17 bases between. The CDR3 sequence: CASSQGGGRGNQPQHF. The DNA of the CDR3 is TGTGCCAGCAGCCAAGGGGGGGGGCGAGGCAATCAGCCCCAGCATTTT.

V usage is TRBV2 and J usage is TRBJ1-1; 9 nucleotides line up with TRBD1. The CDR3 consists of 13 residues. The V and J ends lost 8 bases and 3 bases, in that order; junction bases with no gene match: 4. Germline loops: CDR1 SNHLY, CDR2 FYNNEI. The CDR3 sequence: CASGDRADTEAFF. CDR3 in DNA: TGTGCCAGCGGGGACAGGGCAGACACTGAAGCTTTCTTT.

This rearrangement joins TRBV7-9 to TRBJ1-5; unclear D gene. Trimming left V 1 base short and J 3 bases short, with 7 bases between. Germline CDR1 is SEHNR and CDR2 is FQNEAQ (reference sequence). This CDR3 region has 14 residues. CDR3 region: CASSLEQTNQPQHF. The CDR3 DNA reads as TGTGCCAGCAGCTTAGAACAGACCAATCAGCCCCAGCATTTT.

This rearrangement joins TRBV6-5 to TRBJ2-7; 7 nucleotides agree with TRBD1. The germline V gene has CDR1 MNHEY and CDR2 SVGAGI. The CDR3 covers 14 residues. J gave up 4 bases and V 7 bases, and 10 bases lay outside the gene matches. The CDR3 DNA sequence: TGTGCCAGCACCTCAAGCGGCAGGGGGTACGAGCAGTACTTC. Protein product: CASTSSGRGYEQYF.

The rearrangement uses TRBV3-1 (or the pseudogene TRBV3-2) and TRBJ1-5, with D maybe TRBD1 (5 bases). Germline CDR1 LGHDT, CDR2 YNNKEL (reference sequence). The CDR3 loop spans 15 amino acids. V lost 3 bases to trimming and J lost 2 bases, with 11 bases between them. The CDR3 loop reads CASSQGGFGNQPQHF. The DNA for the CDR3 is TGTGCCAGCAGCCAGGGGGGATTTGGCAATCAGCCCCAGCATTTT.

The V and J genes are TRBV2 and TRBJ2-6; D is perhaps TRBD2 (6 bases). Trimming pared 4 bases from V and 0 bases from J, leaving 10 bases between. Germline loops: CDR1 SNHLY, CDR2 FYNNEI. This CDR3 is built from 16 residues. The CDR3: CASSGSGDSGANVLTF. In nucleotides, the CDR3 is TGTGCCAGCAGTGGATCGGGGGACTCTGGGGCCAACGTCCTGACTTTC.

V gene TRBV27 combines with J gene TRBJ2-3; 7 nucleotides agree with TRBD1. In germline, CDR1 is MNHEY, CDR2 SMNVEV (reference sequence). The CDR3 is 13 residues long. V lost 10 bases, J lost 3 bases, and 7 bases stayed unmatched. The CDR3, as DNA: TGTGCCACCCGACAGGGAAGAACAGATACGCAGTATTTT. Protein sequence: CATRQGRTDTQYF.

The CDR3 sequence is CAWSSGTGTDTQYF. The CDR3 bases are TGTGCCTGGAGCAGTGGGACTGGCACAGATACGCAGTATTTT. The chain combines TRBV30 with TRBJ2-3; weak D call: TRBD2 (6 bases). The germline V and J ends were trimmed by 3 bases and 1 base, with 11 bases remaining between them. The CDR3 spans 14 residues. Germline V gene data show CDR1 as GTSNPN and CDR2 as SVGIG (reference sequence).

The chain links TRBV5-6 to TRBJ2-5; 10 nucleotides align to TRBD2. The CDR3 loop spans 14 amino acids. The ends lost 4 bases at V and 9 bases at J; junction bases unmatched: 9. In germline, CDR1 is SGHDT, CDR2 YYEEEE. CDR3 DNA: TGTGCCAGCAGCCCGTGGACCCTAGCGGGGGCCCAGTACTTC. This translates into CASSPWTLAGAQYF.